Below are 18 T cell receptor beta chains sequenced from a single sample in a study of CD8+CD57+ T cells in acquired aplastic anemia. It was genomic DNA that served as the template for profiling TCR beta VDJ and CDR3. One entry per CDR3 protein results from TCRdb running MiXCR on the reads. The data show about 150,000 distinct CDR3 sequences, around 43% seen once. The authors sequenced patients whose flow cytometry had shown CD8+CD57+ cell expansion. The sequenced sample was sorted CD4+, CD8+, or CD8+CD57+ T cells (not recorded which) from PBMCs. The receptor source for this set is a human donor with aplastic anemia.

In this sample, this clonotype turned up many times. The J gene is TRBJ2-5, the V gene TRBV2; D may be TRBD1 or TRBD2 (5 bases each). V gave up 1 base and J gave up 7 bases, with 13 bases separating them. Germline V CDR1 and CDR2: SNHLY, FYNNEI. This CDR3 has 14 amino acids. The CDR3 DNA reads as TGTGCCAGCAGTGAAGTTTCCACAGGAGGGACCCAGTACTTC. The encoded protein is CASSEVSTGGTQYF. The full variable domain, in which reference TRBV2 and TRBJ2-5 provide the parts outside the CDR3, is EPEVTQTPSHQVTQMGQEVILRCVPISNHLYFYWYRQILGQKVEFLVSFYNNEISEKSEIFDDQFSVERPDGSNFTLKIRSTKLEDSAMYFCASSEVSTGGTQYFGPGTRLLVL.

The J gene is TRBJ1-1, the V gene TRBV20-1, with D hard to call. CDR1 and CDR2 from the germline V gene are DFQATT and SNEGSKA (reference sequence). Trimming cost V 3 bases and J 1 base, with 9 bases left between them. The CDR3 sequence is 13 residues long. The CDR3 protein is CSASRQTNTEAFF. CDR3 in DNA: TGCAGTGCTAGCCGGCAGACGAACACTGAAGCTTTCTTT.

The CDR3 here is CASSLPKSGRPPYNEQFF. As DNA, the CDR3 is TGTGCCAGCAGTTTACCGAAAAGCGGGAGGCCCCCCTACAATGAGCAGTTCTTC. The chain is built from TRBV27 and TRBJ2-1; 9 bases are a match to TRBD2. The V and J ends lost 2 bases and 2 bases, in that order; junction bases with no gene match: 10. The CDR3 length is 18 residues. Germline CDR1 and CDR2: MNHEY and SMNVEV (reference sequence).

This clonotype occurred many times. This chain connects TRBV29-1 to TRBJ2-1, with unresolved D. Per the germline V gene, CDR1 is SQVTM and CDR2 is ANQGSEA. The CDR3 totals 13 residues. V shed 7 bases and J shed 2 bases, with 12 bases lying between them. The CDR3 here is CSAGTSPYNEQFF. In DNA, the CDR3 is TGCAGCGCTGGAACCTCCCCCTACAATGAGCAGTTCTTC.

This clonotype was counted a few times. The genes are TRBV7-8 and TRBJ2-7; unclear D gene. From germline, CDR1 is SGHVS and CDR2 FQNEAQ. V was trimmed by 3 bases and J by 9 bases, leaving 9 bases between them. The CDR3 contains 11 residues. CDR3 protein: CASSFDTRQYF. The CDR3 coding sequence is TGTGCCAGCAGCTTCGATACAAGGCAGTACTTC.

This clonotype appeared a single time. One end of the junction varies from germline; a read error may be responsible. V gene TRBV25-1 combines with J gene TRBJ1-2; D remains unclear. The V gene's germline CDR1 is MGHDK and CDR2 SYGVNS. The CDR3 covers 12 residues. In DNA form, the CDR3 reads TGTGCCACCAGTGATCCCGTAGGGGGCTACACCTTC. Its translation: CATSDPVGGYTF.

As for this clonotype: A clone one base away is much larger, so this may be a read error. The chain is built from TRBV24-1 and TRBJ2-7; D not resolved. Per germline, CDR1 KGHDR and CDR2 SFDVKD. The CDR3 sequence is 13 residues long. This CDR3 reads CASSTGPSCEQYV. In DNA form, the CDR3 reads TGTGCCAGCTCAACCGGGCCCTCCTGCGAGCAGTACGTC.

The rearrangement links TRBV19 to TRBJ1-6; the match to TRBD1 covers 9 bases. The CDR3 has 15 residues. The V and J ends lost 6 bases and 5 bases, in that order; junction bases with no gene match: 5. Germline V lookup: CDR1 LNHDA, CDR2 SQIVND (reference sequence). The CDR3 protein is CASRPGQGNNSPLHF. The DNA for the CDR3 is TGTGCCAGTAGGCCGGGACAGGGTAATAATTCACCCCTCCACTTT.

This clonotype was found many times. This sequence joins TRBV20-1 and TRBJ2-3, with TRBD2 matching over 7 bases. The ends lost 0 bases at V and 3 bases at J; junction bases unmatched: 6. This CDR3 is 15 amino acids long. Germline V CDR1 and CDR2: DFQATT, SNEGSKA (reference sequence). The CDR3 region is CSARDLASGTDTQYF. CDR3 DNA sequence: TGCAGTGCTAGAGATCTGGCTAGCGGTACAGATACGCAGTATTTT.

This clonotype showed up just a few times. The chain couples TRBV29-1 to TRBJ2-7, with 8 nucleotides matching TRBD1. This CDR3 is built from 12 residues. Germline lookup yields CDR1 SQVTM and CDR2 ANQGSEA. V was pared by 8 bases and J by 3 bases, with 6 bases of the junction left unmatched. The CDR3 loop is CSIITGGYEQYF. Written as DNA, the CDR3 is TGCAGCATTATTACAGGGGGCTACGAGCAGTACTTC.

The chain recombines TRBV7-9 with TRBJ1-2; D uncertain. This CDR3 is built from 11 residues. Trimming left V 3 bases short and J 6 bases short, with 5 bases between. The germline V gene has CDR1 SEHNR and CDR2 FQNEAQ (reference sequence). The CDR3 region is CASSFGDGYTF. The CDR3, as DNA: TGTGCCAGCAGCTTTGGGGATGGCTACACCTTC.

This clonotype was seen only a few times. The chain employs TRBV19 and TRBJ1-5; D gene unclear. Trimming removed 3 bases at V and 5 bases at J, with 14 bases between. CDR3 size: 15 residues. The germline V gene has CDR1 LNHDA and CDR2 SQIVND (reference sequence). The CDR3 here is CASSINLGQYQPQHF. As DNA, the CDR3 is TGTGCCAGTAGTATTAATTTGGGTCAGTATCAGCCCCAGCATTTT.

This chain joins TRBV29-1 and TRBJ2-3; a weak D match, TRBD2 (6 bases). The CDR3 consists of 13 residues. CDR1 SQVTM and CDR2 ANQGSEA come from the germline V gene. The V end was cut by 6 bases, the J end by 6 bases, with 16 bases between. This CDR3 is CSVPSGFLDTQYF. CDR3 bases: TGCAGCGTACCCAGCGGGTTTTTGGATACGCAGTATTTT.

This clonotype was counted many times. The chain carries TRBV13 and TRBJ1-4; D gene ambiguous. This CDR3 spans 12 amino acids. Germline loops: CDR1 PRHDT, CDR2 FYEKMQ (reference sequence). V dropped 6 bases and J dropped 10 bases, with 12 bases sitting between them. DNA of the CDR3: TGTGCCAGCAGTCAAAGGACGGGAAAACTGTTTTTT. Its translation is CASSQRTGKLFF.

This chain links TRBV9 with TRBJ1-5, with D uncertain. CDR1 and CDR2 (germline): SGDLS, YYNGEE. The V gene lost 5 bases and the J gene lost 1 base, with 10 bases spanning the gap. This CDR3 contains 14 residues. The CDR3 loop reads CASSKGVSNQPQHF. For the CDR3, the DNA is TGTGCCAGCAGTAAGGGAGTGAGCAATCAGCCCCAGCATTTT.

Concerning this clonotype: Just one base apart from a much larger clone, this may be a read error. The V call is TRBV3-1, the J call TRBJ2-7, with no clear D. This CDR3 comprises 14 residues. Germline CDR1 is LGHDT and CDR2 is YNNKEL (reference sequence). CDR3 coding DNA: TGTGCCAGCAGCCAAGCCTCCTATCCCTACGGGCAGTACGTC. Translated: CASSQASYPYGQYV.

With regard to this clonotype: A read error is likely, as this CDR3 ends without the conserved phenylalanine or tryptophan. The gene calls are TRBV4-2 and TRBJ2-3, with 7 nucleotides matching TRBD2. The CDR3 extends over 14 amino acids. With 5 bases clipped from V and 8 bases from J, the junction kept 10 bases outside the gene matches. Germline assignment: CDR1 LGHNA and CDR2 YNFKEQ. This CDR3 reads CASSSTSRAGTQYL. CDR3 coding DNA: TGTGCCAGCAGCTCGACTAGCCGGGCAGGTACGCAGTATCTT.

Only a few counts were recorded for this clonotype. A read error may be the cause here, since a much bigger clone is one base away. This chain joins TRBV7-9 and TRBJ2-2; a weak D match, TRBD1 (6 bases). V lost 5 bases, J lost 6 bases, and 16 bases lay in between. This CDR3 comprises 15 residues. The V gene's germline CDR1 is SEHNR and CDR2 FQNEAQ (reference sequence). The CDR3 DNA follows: TGTGCCAGCAGCGTAGGGGGAAGAGGGGCCGGGGAGCTGTTTTTT. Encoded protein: CASSVGGRGAGELFF.